Following are 15 T cell receptor beta chains from one sample sequenced in a study of identical twins. TCRdb used MiXCR to reprocess the 5' RACE reads, holding one entry per CDR3 protein. The profile shows nearly 200,000 distinct CDR3 sequences, around 15% of them singletons. In addition, the sample was reused for a study of T cells expressing NK-cell markers.

Source material: CD8+ T cells sorted from blood. The receptors were sampled from a woman between 18 and 29 years old in good health.

The gene calls are TRBV20-1 and TRBJ2-1, with 12 positions matching TRBD2. Germline values: CDR1 DFQATT, CDR2 SNEGSKA (reference sequence). The V gene end was trimmed by 1 base and the J gene end by 7 bases; junction bases not matched to a gene: 11. The CDR3 totals 17 residues. The CDR3 reads CSARATVTSGSYNEQFF. The CDR3 DNA sequence: TGCAGTGCTAGAGCGACTGTGACTAGCGGGAGTTATAATGAGCAGTTCTTC.

V gene TRBV13 combines with J gene TRBJ2-3, with 10 positions matching TRBD2. After removal of 6 bases from V and 0 bases from J, the junction contained 12 bases not matched to a gene. The CDR3 length is 18 residues. Per the germline V gene, CDR1 is PRHDT and CDR2 is FYEKMQ (reference sequence). The CDR3 coding sequence is TGTGCCAGCAGTAGTTCGCTAGCGGGGGAAACTAGCACAGATACGCAGTATTTT. Translating gives CASSSSLAGETSTDTQYF.

This clonotype was seen a few times. The chain joins TRBV9 to TRBJ2-7; a possible D gene is TRBD2 (7 bases). Per the germline V gene, CDR1 is SGDLS and CDR2 is YYNGEE. The length of the CDR3 is 13 residues. Trimming removed 4 bases from V and 4 bases from J, with 12 bases in between. DNA for the CDR3: TGTGCCAGCAGCCGAGGGGGAGGGTACGAGCAGTACTTC. It specifies CASSRGGGYEQYF.

The chain carries TRBV6-2 or TRBV6-3 and TRBJ2-3; the match to TRBD2 covers 7 bases. The junction had 16 bases not matched to a gene; V was cut back by 7 bases and J by 9 bases. This CDR3 spans 15 amino acids. Germline CDR1 is MNHEY and CDR2 is SVGEGT. This CDR3 is CASTPSRDYSGTQYF. CDR3 sequence (DNA): TGTGCCAGCACCCCCTCCCGGGACTACTCAGGGACGCAGTATTTT.

Here the CDR3 DNA reads TGTGCCAGCAGTTTGAGGCGGGAAGAGGAACATAGGACCCAGTTCTTC. This gives the protein CASSLRREEEHRTQFF. The V call is TRBV12-3 or TRBV12-4, the J call TRBJ2-1; possible D gene TRBD2, 6 bases. V was cut by 3 bases and J by 13 bases, with 25 bases left in between. The CDR3 contains 16 residues.

V and J are TRBV29-1 and TRBJ2-1; D is undetermined. Deletions cut 5 bases from V and 0 bases from J, with 11 bases between. The CDR3 has 14 amino acids. CDR1 and CDR2 (germline): SQVTM, ANQGSEA. The CDR3 region is CSVLDLSSYNEQFF. CDR3 in DNA: TGCAGCGTTCTTGACCTCAGCTCCTACAATGAGCAGTTCTTC.

V and J are TRBV4-3 and TRBJ2-7; D is undetermined. The CDR3 spans 18 residues. Germline V CDR1 and CDR2: LGHNA, YSLEER. Trimming pared 0 bases from V and 0 bases from J, leaving 18 bases between. The CDR3 is CASSQDPWVFSNSYEQYF. The CDR3 DNA reads TGCGCCAGCAGCCAAGACCCTTGGGTCTTCTCAAACTCCTACGAGCAGTACTTC.

This CDR3 reads CASSVGDLAYEQYF. Written as DNA, the CDR3 is TGTGCCAGCAGCGTAGGGGATCTTGCCTACGAGCAGTACTTC. The rearrangement uses TRBV9 and TRBJ2-7; D unresolved. CDR1 and CDR2 (germline): SGDLS, YYNGEE. The CDR3 spans 14 residues. V was trimmed by 0 bases and J by 2 bases, leaving 9 bases between them.

In its sample, this clonotype was seen a few times. The chain couples TRBV2 to TRBJ2-2, with D possibly TRBD2 on 5 matching bases. Deletions cut 11 bases from V and 6 bases from J, with 7 bases between. The CDR3 contains 10 residues. CDR1 and CDR2 from the germline V gene are SNHLY and FYNNEI. CDR3 in amino acids: CAARAGELFF. The CDR3 DNA reads as TGTGCCGCGAGGGCCGGGGAGCTGTTTTTT.

J is TRBJ2-3 and V is TRBV6-5, with 12 bases matching TRBD2. The germline V gene encodes CDR1 MNHEY and CDR2 SVGAGI. V trimming: 4 bases; J trimming: 3 bases; junction bases outside the gene matches: 5. The CDR3 is 16 residues long. CDR3 loop: CASSSRTSGATDTQYF. The CDR3 bases are TGTGCCAGCAGTTCCAGGACTAGCGGGGCTACAGATACGCAGTATTTT.

The gene calls are TRBV7-9 and TRBJ2-1, with D uncertain. Trimming removed 5 bases from V and 6 bases from J, with 11 bases in between. There are 13 residues in the CDR3. CDR1 is SEHNR, CDR2 FQNEAQ, per germline (reference sequence). The CDR3 region is CASSPQVTNEQFF. Here the CDR3 DNA reads TGTGCCAGCAGCCCCCAGGTCACCAATGAGCAGTTCTTC. The full variable domain, rest sourced from reference TRBV7-9 and TRBJ2-1, is DTGVSQNPRHKITKRGQNVTFRCDPISEHNRLYWYRQTLGQGPEFLTYFQNEAQLEKSRLLSDRFSAERPKGSFSTLEIQRTEQGDSAMYLCASSPQVTNEQFFGPGTRLTVL.

This clonotype was detected only a few times. This chain connects TRBV29-1 to TRBJ1-2, with D uncertain. CDR1 and CDR2 from the germline V gene are SQVTM and ANQGSEA. Trimming removed 4 bases from V and 4 bases from J, with 13 bases in between. The CDR3 sequence is 13 residues long. The CDR3 DNA follows: TGCAGCGTTGGTTCAACAGATGGCTATGGCTACACCTTC. As protein: CSVGSTDGYGYTF.

The chain has TRBV18 and TRBJ2-1, with D tentatively TRBD2 (6 bases). Trimming took off 3 bases at V and 7 bases at J, with 16 bases between the two ends. CDR3 length: 15 residues. Germline V gene data show CDR1 as KGHSH and CDR2 as LQKENI. CDR3 DNA sequence: TGTGCCAGCTCACCGGAGGGGCGAAATTGGAATGAGCAGTTCTTC. It yields the protein CASSPEGRNWNEQFF.

This clonotype was found once. The chain couples TRBV7-2 to TRBJ2-1; D ambiguous. CDR3 length equals 14 residues. The V and J ends lost 3 bases and 2 bases respectively, with 8 bases between them. The germline V gene encodes CDR1 SGHTA and CDR2 FQGNSA. CDR3 in DNA: TGTGCCAGCAGCTTTGGGGAACCCTACAATGAGCAGTTCTTC. Amino acids: CASSFGEPYNEQFF.

The rearrangement uses TRBV21-1 and TRBJ1-1; the table's TRBD1 call for D was not verified on the DNA. TRBV21-1 is a pseudogene locus. There are 11 residues in the CDR3. The CDR3 protein is CASSEGIIAFF. DNA of the CDR3: TGTGCCAGCAGCGAGGGGATAATAGCTTTCTTT.